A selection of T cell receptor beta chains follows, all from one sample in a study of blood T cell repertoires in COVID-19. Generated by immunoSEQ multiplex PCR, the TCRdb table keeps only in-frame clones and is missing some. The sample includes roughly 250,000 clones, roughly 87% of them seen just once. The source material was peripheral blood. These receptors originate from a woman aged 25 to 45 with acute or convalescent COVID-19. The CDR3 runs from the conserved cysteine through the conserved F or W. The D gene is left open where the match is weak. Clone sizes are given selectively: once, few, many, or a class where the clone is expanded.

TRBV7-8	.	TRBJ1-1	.	CASSLALRSNTEAFF	TGTGCCAGCAGCTTAGCGCTCAGGTCGAACACTGAAGCTTTCTTT
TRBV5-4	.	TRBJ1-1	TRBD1	CASSSEGQGVFTEAFF	TGTGCCAGCAGCTCCGAGGGACAGGGGGTGTTCACTGAAGCTTTCTTT
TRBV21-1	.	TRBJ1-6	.	CASSQCDRGLYNSPLHF	TGTGCCAGCAGCCAATGTGACAGGGGGCTCTATAATTCACCCCTCCACTTT
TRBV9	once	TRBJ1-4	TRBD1	CASIRNRGTNEKLFF	TGTGCCAGCATCCGCAACAGGGGAACTAATGAAAAACTGTTTTTT
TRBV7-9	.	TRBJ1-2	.	CASSLETGNGYTF	TGTGCCAGCAGCCTAGAGACAGGAAATGGCTACACCTTC
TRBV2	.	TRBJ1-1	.	CASSEMSGRGNTEAFF	TGTGCCAGCAGTGAAATGTCAGGGCGCGGGAACACTGAAGCTTTCTTT
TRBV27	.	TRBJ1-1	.	CASSPAGAYDTEAFF	TGTGCCAGCAGTCCGGCAGGGGCTTACGACACTGAAGCTTTCTTT
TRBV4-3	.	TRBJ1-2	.	CASSQDRAGYGYTF	TGCGCCAGCAGCCAAGATCGGGCGGGCTATGGCTACACCTTC
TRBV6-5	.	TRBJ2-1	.	CASSPTGQPYNEQFF	TGTGCCAGCAGTCCAACAGGACAGCCGTACAATGAGCAGTTCTTC
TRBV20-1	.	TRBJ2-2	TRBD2	CSAIDGRGNTGELFF	TGCAGTGCTATTGACGGGAGGGGGAACACCGGGGAGCTGTTTTTT
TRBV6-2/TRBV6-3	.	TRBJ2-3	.	CASSYGLRISRDTQYF	TGTGCCAGCAGTTACGGACTCCGAATATCCAGAGATACGCAGTATTTT
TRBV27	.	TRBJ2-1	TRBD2	CASSYLAGYNEQFF	TGTGCCAGCAGTTATCTAGCGGGATACAATGAGCAGTTCTTC
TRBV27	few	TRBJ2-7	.	CASSSRATYEQYF	TGTGCCAGCAGTTCTAGAGCGACCTACGAGCAGTACTTC
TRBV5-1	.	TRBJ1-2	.	CASSYWLEGGSYGYTF	TGCGCCAGCAGCTATTGGCTGGAGGGGGGGTCCTATGGCTACACCTTC
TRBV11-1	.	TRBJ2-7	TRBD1	CASSLACQGAFFSYEQYF	TGTGCCAGCAGCTTAGCGTGTCAGGGGGCCTTCTTCTCCTACGAGCAGTACTTC